Following are 29 T cell receptor beta chains from one sample sequenced in a study of early T cells in non-severe SARS-CoV-2 infection. TCRdb reprocessed the 5' RACE reads via MiXCR and lists one record per CDR3 protein. The sample consists of about 64,000 distinct CDR3 sequences, 10% to 15% of them appearing once. The material sequenced was whole blood, taken at baseline. Receptors were obtained from an adult who was a healthcare worker with PCR-confirmed SARS-CoV-2 infection or an uninfected control (not recorded which).

This chain connects TRBV7-2 to TRBJ2-5; maybe TRBD1 (6 bases). V lost 8 bases to trimming and J lost 4 bases, with 17 bases between them. The CDR3 contains 14 residues. Germline V CDR1 and CDR2: SGHTA, FQGNSA. The CDR3 here is CASGPRDNGETQYF. The CDR3 DNA follows: TGTGCCAGCGGGCCTAGGGACAACGGAGAGACCCAGTACTTC.

The V gene is TRBV11-2, the J gene TRBJ2-5; no clear D. The CDR3 consists of 11 residues. The V end was cut by 2 bases, the J end by 5 bases, with 3 bases between. Germline V lookup: CDR1 SGHAT, CDR2 FQNNGV. The CDR3 nucleotides are TGTGCCAGCAGCTTAACTGAGACCCAGTACTTC. Its protein product is CASSLTETQYF.

This clonotype was observed at least ten times. The DNA for the CDR3 is TGTGCCACCAGCAGAGATCGGGTGACCCAGTACTTC. Translating it yields CATSRDRVTQYF. V gene TRBV15 combines with J gene TRBJ2-5, with D unresolved. The germline gives CDR1 LNHNV, CDR2 YYDKDF (reference sequence). This CDR3 is 12 amino acids long. V was pared by 0 bases and J by 7 bases, with 6 bases between. The variable domain in full, with the rest retrieved from reference TRBV15 and TRBJ2-5, is DAMVIQNPRYQVTQFGKPVTLSCSQTLNHNVMYWYQQKSSQAPKLLFHYYDKDFNNEADTPDNFQSRRPNTSFCFLDIRSPGLGDTAMYLCATSRDRVTQYFGPGTRLLVL.

This clonotype occurred a few times. V and J are TRBV11-2 and TRBJ2-1; D is ambiguous. Germline loops: CDR1 SGHAT, CDR2 FQNNGV. V lost 1 base and J lost 0, with 7 bases in between. The CDR3 extends over 15 amino acids. The CDR3 protein is CASSLGSSSYNEQFF. The CDR3 DNA reads TGTGCCAGCAGCTTAGGTTCAAGCTCCTACAATGAGCAGTTCTTC.

This clonotype was counted between two and nine times. This chain joins TRBV19 and TRBJ1-5; D may be TRBD1 (5 bases). The CDR3 is made up of 12 amino acids. Trimming took 5 bases from V and 15 from J, leaving 17 bases between them. Germline V gives CDR1 LNHDA, CDR2 SQIVND (reference sequence). The CDR3 DNA reads TGTGCCAGTAGTCCGGGGACGGAGGTTATGCATTTT. This gives the protein CASSPGTEVMHF.

The chain combines TRBV14 with TRBJ1-1; a possible D gene is TRBD1 (5 bases). Germline loops: CDR1 SGHDN, CDR2 FVKESK. The CDR3 has 15 amino acids. Trimming stripped 1 base from V and 3 bases from J, with 12 bases between. The CDR3 is CASSQVRGRDTEAFF. The CDR3, as DNA: TGTGCCAGCAGCCAAGTGAGGGGAAGGGACACTGAAGCTTTCTTT.

The J gene is TRBJ1-1, the V gene TRBV7-8; 7 nucleotides line up with TRBD1. There are 16 residues in the CDR3. The germline CDR1 and CDR2 sequences are SGHVS and FQNEAQ. The J segment lost 0 bases and the V segment lost 5 bases, leaving 9 bases of the junction unmatched. The CDR3 DNA follows: TGTGCCAGCAGCCTAAGACAGGGAGCCATGAACACTGAAGCTTTCTTT. It encodes CASSLRQGAMNTEAFF.

This clonotype was counted between two and nine times. The chain employs TRBV7-9 and TRBJ2-5; possibly TRBD2 for D (6 bases). The V end was cut by 2 bases, the J end by 5 bases, with 21 bases between. Germline lookup yields CDR1 SEHNR and CDR2 FQNEAQ (reference sequence). This CDR3 comprises 17 residues. Here the CDR3 DNA reads TGTGCCAGCAGCTTATCGGGGTTCGGGAGCAGAGCGGAGACCCAGTACTTC. Protein product: CASSLSGFGSRAETQYF. The full variable domain, rest sourced from reference TRBV7-9 and TRBJ2-5, is DTGVSQNPRHKITKRGQNVTFRCDPISEHNRLYWYRQTLGQGPEFLTYFQNEAQLEKSRLLSDRFSAERPKGSFSTLEIQRTEQGDSAMYLCASSLSGFGSRAETQYFGPGTRLLVL.

The genes are TRBV29-1 and TRBJ2-4, with D possibly TRBD2 on 7 matching bases. The CDR3 contains 16 residues. Germline V CDR1 and CDR2: SQVTM, ANQGSEA. Trimming took off 0 bases at V and 1 base at J, with 13 bases between the two ends. In DNA, the CDR3 is TGCAGCGTTGAAGATTTAGGGGGGGAGGCCAAAAACATTCAGTACTTC. Translation: CSVEDLGGEAKNIQYF.

This clonotype was observed many times. The chain couples TRBV6-6 to TRBJ2-1; D unresolved. This CDR3 region has 11 residues. The V gene's germline CDR1 is MNHNY and CDR2 SVGAGI (reference sequence). Trimming removed 8 bases from V and 7 bases from J, with 9 bases in between. CDR3 in amino acids: CASLDWNEQFF. CDR3 coding DNA: TGTGCCAGCCTAGACTGGAATGAGCAGTTCTTC.

This clonotype was counted between two and nine times. This chain joins TRBV2 and TRBJ2-3, with D possibly being TRBD1 (7 bases). The germline V gene encodes CDR1 SNHLY and CDR2 FYNNEI. The CDR3 runs 15 residues. V was cut by 8 bases and J by 8 bases, with 23 bases left in between. Written as DNA, the CDR3 is TGTGCCAGCCTAGGGAGGTCTGTGTCAGGGGGTACGCAGTATTTT. It translates to CASLGRSVSGGTQYF.

Ten or more counts support this clonotype. The chain has TRBV7-9 and TRBJ1-1, with D perhaps matching TRBD1 (5 bases). CDR3 length: 14 amino acids. Germline V lookup: CDR1 SEHNR, CDR2 FQNEAQ (reference sequence). Trimming removed 8 bases from V and 7 bases from J, with 20 bases in between. The CDR3 bases are TGTGCCAGCGCCCCGTCGGGGGGATACGGTGAAGCTTTCTTT. This translates into CASAPSGGYGEAFF.

This clonotype was observed many times. The V and J genes are TRBV7-9 and TRBJ2-5; D gene ambiguous. Germline V gene data show CDR1 as SEHNR and CDR2 as FQNEAQ (reference sequence). CDR3 size: 10 residues. The V gene lost 8 bases and the J gene lost 3 bases, with 4 bases spanning the gap. CDR3 nucleotides: TGTGCCAGCGGGAAAGAGACCCAGTACTTC. This gives the protein CASGKETQYF.

V gene TRBV7-2 combines with J gene TRBJ2-7; possibly TRBD1 for D (6 bases). CDR3 length: 13 residues. Trimming took 8 bases from V and 9 from J, leaving 20 bases between them. Germline V gene sequence: CDR1 SGHTA, CDR2 FQGNSA. The CDR3 spells CASEDSRGSAQYF. The DNA of the CDR3 is TGTGCCAGCGAGGACAGCCGGGGATCGGCGCAGTACTTC.

This clonotype was seen more than once but under ten times. For the CDR3, the DNA is TGTGCCAGCACCTCTTATACAGATACGCAGTATTTT. The encoded protein is CASTSYTDTQYF. The chain employs TRBV11-2 and TRBJ2-3; D is unclear. Trimming cost V 7 bases and J 3 bases, with 8 bases left between them. Looked up from germline, CDR1 is SGHAT and CDR2 is FQNNGV. The CDR3 runs 12 residues.

The table lists this clonotype with a few counts. With a much larger clone just one base away, this may be a read error. This chain uses TRBV19 with TRBJ2-3, with a weak D call TRBD2 (6 bases). V lost 4 bases and J 3 bases, leaving 8 bases between the germline ends. The germline gives CDR1 LNHDA, CDR2 SQIVND (reference sequence). The CDR3 is made up of 13 amino acids. The CDR3 sequence is CASSSGKTDTQYF. As DNA, the CDR3 is TGTGCCAGTAGTAGCGGGAAAACAGATACGCAGTATTTT. Together with reference TRBV19 and TRBJ2-3, the CDR3 gives the full variable domain: DGGITQSPKYLFRKEGQNVTLSCEQNLNHDAMYWYRQDPGQGLRLIYYSQIVNDFQKGDIAEGYSVSREKKESFPLTVTSAQKNPTAFYLCASSSGKTDTQYFGPGTRLTVL.

The chain couples TRBV10-2 to TRBJ2-1, with 10 bases aligning to TRBD2. Looked up from germline, CDR1 is WSHSY and CDR2 is SAAADI. The CDR3 covers 15 residues. After removal of 6 bases from V and 8 bases from J, the junction contained 10 bases not matched to a gene. The CDR3 nucleotides are TGCGCCAGCAGACTTTCGAGCGGGGGGGCCTATGAGCAGTTCTTC. Its translation: CASRLSSGGAYEQFF.

This clonotype was counted between two and nine times. The J gene is TRBJ2-3, the V gene TRBV5-1; no reliable D call. This CDR3 contains 15 residues. The germline gives CDR1 SGHRS, CDR2 YFSETQ. V was shortened by 0 bases and J by 1 base, with 9 bases between the two germline ends. CDR3 coding DNA: TGCGCCAGCAGCTTGGGGGGTTCGCGCACAGATACGCAGTATTTT. It is translated as CASSLGGSRTDTQYF.

This clonotype was recorded many times. The genes are TRBV12-3 or TRBV12-4 and TRBJ1-5; D unresolved. The ends were cut back, 0 bases at V and 0 bases at J, with 3 bases in the middle. The CDR3 is 14 residues long. Here the CDR3 DNA reads TGTGCCAGCAGTTTAGCCCATAGCAATCAGCCCCAGCATTTT. As protein: CASSLAHSNQPQHF.

The chain employs TRBV28 and TRBJ1-1; D not resolved. Germline CDR1 MDHEN, CDR2 SYDVKM. V lost 3 bases to trimming and J lost 4 bases, with 9 bases between them. The CDR3 spans 13 residues. Here the CDR3 reads CASSFRVATEAFF. CDR3 coding DNA: TGTGCCAGCAGTTTTCGGGTTGCCACTGAAGCTTTCTTT.

The chain combines TRBV5-1 with TRBJ2-2, with D tentatively TRBD1 (6 bases). CDR1 is SGHRS, CDR2 YFSETQ, per germline. CDR3 length: 13 amino acids. Trimming removed 9 bases from V and 2 bases from J, with 11 bases in between. CDR3 sequence reads: CAIRTANTGELFF. The CDR3 region has the DNA TGCGCCATTAGGACAGCCAACACCGGGGAGCTGTTTTTT.

The CDR3 sequence is CASSIIAGAGTDTQYF. The CDR3 coding sequence is TGCGCCAGCAGCATTATAGCGGGAGCCGGCACAGATACGCAGTATTTT. This chain joins TRBV5-1 and TRBJ2-3; 9 bases map to TRBD2. From germline, CDR1 is SGHRS and CDR2 YFSETQ. The ends lost 4 bases at V and 1 base at J; junction bases unmatched: 7. This CDR3 spans 16 amino acids.

This clonotype showed up just a few times. The chain recombines TRBV27 with TRBJ1-2, with 9 bases fitting TRBD1. The germline gives CDR1 MNHEY, CDR2 SMNVEV (reference sequence). The CDR3 loop spans 12 amino acids. The V gene end was trimmed by 6 bases and the J gene end by 8 bases; junction bases not matched to a gene: 4. The CDR3 bases are TGTGCCAGCAGCTTTACAGGGGGCGGCTACACCTTC. Translation: CASSFTGGGYTF.

Concerning this clonotype itself: An end of the junction does not agree with germline; a read error may underlie this. CDR3 DNA sequence: TGTGTCAGTAGCCGGGACAGGGGAACGGGCGAGCAGTACTTC. Amino acid sequence: CVSSRDRGTGEQYF. This rearrangement joins TRBV19 to TRBJ2-7; 10 nucleotides match TRBD1. This CDR3 spans 14 amino acids. Germline V CDR1 and CDR2: LNHDA, SQIVND (reference sequence). The entire variable domain, with the rest obtained from reference TRBV19 and TRBJ2-7, is as follows: DGGITQSPKYLFRKEGQNVTLSCEQNLNHDAMYWYRQDPGQGLRLIYYSQIVNDFQKGDIAEGYSVSREKKESFPLTVTSAQKNPTAFYLCVSSRDRGTGEQYFGPGTRLTVT.

The chain is built from TRBV7-2 and TRBJ2-7; tentatively, D is TRBD1 (5 bases). Trimming pared 2 bases from V and 2 bases from J, leaving 10 bases between. The CDR3 length is 14 residues. Germline V CDR1 and CDR2: SGHTA, FQGNSA. DNA of the CDR3: TGTGCCAGCAGCTTAAAGACAGCTCCCTACGAGCAGTACTTC. Protein: CASSLKTAPYEQYF.

The rearrangement joins TRBV9 to TRBJ2-3; D is perhaps TRBD1 or TRBD2 (6 bases each). Germline-derived CDR1 and CDR2 are SGDLS and YYNGEE. Trimming cost V 1 base and J 2 bases, with 11 bases left between them. The CDR3 length is 15 residues. In DNA, the CDR3 is TGTGCCAGCAGCGTATGGGGGGCCCACACAGATACGCAGTATTTT. Its protein is CASSVWGAHTDTQYF.

The sample holds many counts of this clonotype. V and J are TRBV5-1 and TRBJ2-5; 12 bases align to TRBD2. The CDR3 length is 18 residues. CDR1 and CDR2 from the germline V gene are SGHRS and YFSETQ. V was clipped by 0 bases and J by 3 bases; unmatched bases: 9. The CDR3 coding sequence is TGCGCCAGCAGCTTGGGACTAGCGGGGGCCTCGGTAAAAGAGACCCAGTACTTC. This translates into CASSLGLAGASVKETQYF. Full variable domain (remainder filled in from reference TRBV5-1 and TRBJ2-5): KAGVTQTPRYLIKTRGQQVTLSCSPISGHRSVSWYQQTPGQGLQFLFEYFSETQRNKGNFPGRFSGRQFSNSRSEMNVSTLELGDSALYLCASSLGLAGASVKETQYFGPGTRLLVL.

This rearrangement joins TRBV6-6 to TRBJ1-1, with D perhaps matching TRBD1 (5 bases). Germline V gene data show CDR1 as MNHNY and CDR2 as SVGAGI (reference sequence). V was trimmed by 5 bases and J by 4 bases, leaving 11 bases between them. The CDR3 length is 13 residues. In DNA, the CDR3 is TGTGCCAGCAGTCAGGACACTCGCACTGAAGCTTTCTTT. Encoded protein: CASSQDTRTEAFF.

CDR3 DNA sequence: TGTGCCAGCACAAGAAGTCGCCGGGGGGGTAATGAGCAGTTCTTC. Encoded protein: CASTRSRRGGNEQFF. The chain uses TRBV7-9 and TRBJ2-1, with 8 bases lining up with TRBD2. This CDR3 comprises 15 residues. Trimming at V came to 7 bases and at J to 7 bases, leaving 12 bases not matched to a gene. From germline, CDR1 is SEHNR and CDR2 FQNEAQ (reference sequence).